These 6 T cell receptor beta chains came from one sample sequenced in a study of T cell responses to AZD1222 COVID-19 vaccine. The data were produced by immunoSEQ multiplex PCR, yet TCRdb's version contains in-frame clones alone and is incomplete. The repertoire consists of roughly 110,000 clones, with 70% to 90% occurring once and the leading ten covering approximately 4.8%. The specimen comprised peripheral blood, sampled 28 days after the second AZD1222 dose. These receptors all stem from an adult who received the AZD1222 COVID-19 vaccine.

The rearrangement links TRBV10-1 to TRBJ1-1, with D uncertain. From germline, CDR1 is WNHNN and CDR2 SYGVQD (reference sequence). The V and J ends lost 10 bases and 4 bases respectively, with 16 bases between them. The CDR3 sequence is 13 residues long. The chain's CDR3 is CATAELRGTEAFF. CDR3 coding DNA: TGCGCCACCGCGGAGTTACGGGGCACTGAAGCTTTCTTT.

V usage is TRBV6-2 or TRBV6-3 and J usage is TRBJ2-3; D gene ambiguous. The germline V gene has CDR1 MNHEY and CDR2 SVGEGT. The CDR3 is 14 residues long. V lost 4 bases, J lost 4 bases, and 12 bases lay in between. The CDR3 sequence is CASSSNTRADTQYF. CDR3 nucleotides: TGTGCCAGCAGTTCGAACACGCGCGCAGATACGCAGTATTTT.

This clone was picked up a small number of times. The chain joins TRBV7-9 to TRBJ2-3, with D perhaps being TRBD1 or TRBD2 (6 bases each). The CDR3 covers 15 residues. The germline CDR1 and CDR2 sequences are SEHNR and FQNEAQ (reference sequence). The V gene lost 4 bases and the J gene lost 5 bases, with 16 bases spanning the gap. Here the CDR3 reads CASSYAGGQGDTQYF. CDR3 nucleotide sequence: TGTGCCAGCAGCTATGCTGGGGGGCAGGGAGATACGCAGTATTTT.

The gene calls are TRBV28 and TRBJ1-6; D ambiguous. The germline gives CDR1 MDHEN, CDR2 SYDVKM. The CDR3 totals 15 residues. The V end was cut by 6 bases, the J end by 7 bases, with 16 bases between. The CDR3 DNA reads as TGTGCCAGCAGGCCCGGGCCCTCTTTAAATTCACCCCTCCACTTT. It translates to CASRPGPSLNSPLHF.

The V and J genes are TRBV7-3 and TRBJ2-7; no firm D call. The CDR3 covers 13 residues. With 3 bases removed from V and 9 bases from J, the gap between germline ends came to 15 bases. Germline V gives CDR1 SGHTA, CDR2 FQGTGA. CDR3 in amino acids: CASSFNDASAQYF. The CDR3 nucleotides are TGTGCCAGCAGCTTTAATGATGCCTCCGCGCAGTACTTC. Combining the CDR3 with reference TRBV7-3 and TRBJ2-7 gives the whole variable domain GAGVSQTPSNKVTEKGKYVELRCDPISGHTALYWYRQSLGQGPEFLIYFQGTGAADDSGLPNDRFFAVRPEGSVSTLKIQRTERGDSAVYLCASSFNDASAQYFGPGTRLTVT.

The chain links TRBV4-1 to TRBJ1-4; D unresolved. Germline-derived CDR1 and CDR2 are MGHRA and YSYEKL. Between the trimmed V and J ends, which lost 0 bases and 5 bases, there was a span of 10 bases. The CDR3 is made up of 15 amino acids. CDR3 loop: CASSQDNVRNEKLFF. In DNA, the CDR3 is TGCGCCAGCAGCCAAGATAACGTAAGGAATGAAAAACTGTTTTTT.